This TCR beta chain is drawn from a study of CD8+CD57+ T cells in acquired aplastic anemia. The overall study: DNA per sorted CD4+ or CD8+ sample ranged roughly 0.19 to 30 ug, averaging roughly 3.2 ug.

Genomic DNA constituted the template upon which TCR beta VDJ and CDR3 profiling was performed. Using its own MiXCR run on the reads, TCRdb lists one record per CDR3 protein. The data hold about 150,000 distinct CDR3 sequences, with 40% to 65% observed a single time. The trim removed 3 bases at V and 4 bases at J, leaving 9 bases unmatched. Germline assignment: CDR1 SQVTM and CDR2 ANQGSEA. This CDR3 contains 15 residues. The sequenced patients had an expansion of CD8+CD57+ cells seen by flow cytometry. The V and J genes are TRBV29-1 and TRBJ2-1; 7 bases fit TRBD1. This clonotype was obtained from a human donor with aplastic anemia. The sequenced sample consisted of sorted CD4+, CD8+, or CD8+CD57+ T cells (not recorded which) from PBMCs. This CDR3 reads CSVEGYADRYNEQFF. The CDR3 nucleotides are TGCAGCGTTGAGGGGTACGCGGACAGGTACAATGAGCAGTTCTTC.